Listed here are 20 T cell receptor beta chains from one sample, sequenced in a study of human T cells and chemical hapten exposure. Regarding time point: pre-sensitization, week 0. The treatment denotes: therapeutic diphenylcyclopropenone sensitization with weekly scalp DPC. TCRdb re-analysed the RACE reads in MiXCR, keeping a single row per CDR3 protein. The sample lists 190,000 or so distinct CDR3 sequences, approximately 31% occurring once. Sequenced material: whole blood, taken in connection with sensitization to the hapten diphenylcyclopropenone (DPC). These receptors were obtained from a woman aged 30 to 39 with alopecia areata. Some clones in this sample may be carry-over from other donors' samples.

This clonotype was found a few times. CDR3 amino acids: CASNRGGTNTEAFF. CDR3 sequence (DNA): TGTGCCAGCAATCGAGGGGGGACGAACACTGAAGCTTTCTTT. This chain uses TRBV28 with TRBJ1-1; D perhaps matches TRBD1 (6 bases). V was shortened by 7 bases and J by 1 base, with 13 bases between the two germline ends. CDR3 length: 14 amino acids. Looked up from germline, CDR1 is MDHEN and CDR2 is SYDVKM. Full variable domain (outside the CDR3, taken from reference TRBV28 and TRBJ1-1): DVKVTQSSRYLVKRTGEKVFLECVQDMDHENMFWYRQDPGLGLRLIYFSYDVKMKEKGDIPEGYSVSREKKERFSLILESASTNQTSMYLCASNRGGTNTEAFFGQGTRLTVV.

A few counts support this clonotype. This chain connects TRBV28 to TRBJ1-1, with D possibly TRBD1 on 6 matching bases. The CDR3 is 14 residues long. Trimming shortened V by 5 bases and J by 0 bases, and 10 bases separated the two germline ends. Germline CDR1 is MDHEN and CDR2 is SYDVKM. CDR3 nucleotides: TGTGCCAGCAGTCCGGGACACATGAACACTGAAGCTTTCTTT. Translating it yields CASSPGHMNTEAFF.

The chain has TRBV6-5 and TRBJ1-2; 9 bases line up with TRBD1. The CDR3 contains 11 residues. V lost 6 bases, J lost 8 bases, and 1 base stayed unmatched. The germline V gene has CDR1 MNHEY and CDR2 SVGAGI. The DNA for the CDR3 is TGTGCCAGCAGGGGACAGGGCGGCTACACCTTC. Its protein is CASRGQGGYTF.

This clonotype came up a few times. The rearrangement links TRBV5-1 to TRBJ2-7; D perhaps matches TRBD1 (5 bases). V was shortened by 3 bases and J by 0 bases, with 10 bases between the two germline ends. CDR1 SGHRS and CDR2 YFSETQ come from the germline V gene. There are 14 residues in the CDR3. For the CDR3, the DNA is TGCGCCAGCAGCTCCAGGGTCAGCTCCTACGAGCAGTACTTC. Protein: CASSSRVSSYEQYF. The full variable domain, in which reference TRBV5-1 and TRBJ2-7 provide the parts outside the CDR3, is KAGVTQTPRYLIKTRGQQVTLSCSPISGHRSVSWYQQTPGQGLQFLFEYFSETQRNKGNFPGRFSGRQFSNSRSEMNVSTLELGDSALYLCASSSRVSSYEQYFGPGTRLTVT.

The rearrangement joins TRBV29-1 to TRBJ2-1; maybe TRBD1 (6 bases). V was shortened by 0 bases and J by 4 bases, with 13 bases between the two germline ends. There are 15 residues in the CDR3. The germline gives CDR1 SQVTM, CDR2 ANQGSEA. As DNA, the CDR3 is TGCAGCGTTGAAGATCACAGGGCGGCATACAATGAGCAGTTCTTC. Its protein is CSVEDHRAAYNEQFF.

This clonotype was found a few times. J is TRBJ1-5 and V is TRBV12-3 or TRBV12-4; D unclear. This CDR3 spans 13 amino acids. V was shortened by 1 base and J by 6 bases, with 7 bases between the two germline ends. DNA of the CDR3: TGTGCCAGCAGTTTAGTCCCTAGTCAGCCCCAGCATTTT. It translates to CASSLVPSQPQHF.

The chain couples TRBV7-2 to TRBJ1-5; perhaps TRBD1 as D (5 bases). The CDR3 is made up of 15 amino acids. Germline CDR1 SGHTA, CDR2 FQGNSA. The ends were cut back, 2 bases at V and 5 bases at J, with 13 bases in the middle. CDR3 region: CASSLSRGVDQPQHF. The CDR3, as DNA: TGTGCCAGCAGCTTATCGCGGGGGGTGGATCAGCCCCAGCATTTT.

The table lists this clonotype with a few counts. The V call is TRBV19, the J call TRBJ1-2; D perhaps matches TRBD1 (6 bases). Trimming cost V 6 bases and J 0 bases, with 17 bases left between them. CDR3 size: 16 residues. CDR1 is LNHDA, CDR2 SQIVND, per germline (reference sequence). This CDR3 is CASRGGSADANYGYTF. The CDR3 DNA is TGTGCCAGTAGGGGGGGCAGCGCCGATGCTAACTATGGCTACACCTTC.

Written as DNA, the CDR3 is TGTGCCAGCAGCATCAACAGGGATGAGCAGTTCTTC. It codes for CASSINRDEQFF. The rearrangement links TRBV11-2 to TRBJ2-1; tentative D call: TRBD1 (6 bases). With 5 bases removed from V and 8 bases from J, the gap between germline ends came to 10 bases. The CDR3 is 12 amino acids. CDR1 is SGHAT, CDR2 FQNNGV, per germline.

This clonotype was observed a handful of times. The chain couples TRBV11-2 to TRBJ1-1; weak D call: TRBD1 (6 bases). The CDR3 totals 16 residues. Trimming removed 2 bases at V and 3 bases at J, with 16 bases between. Germline CDR1 is SGHAT and CDR2 is FQNNGV. CDR3 coding DNA: TGTGCCAGCAGCTTAAGAGGGACACTTGCCCACACTGAAGCTTTCTTT. It yields the protein CASSLRGTLAHTEAFF.

The V call is TRBV29-1, the J call TRBJ1-2; unclear D gene. Germline CDR1 reads SQVTM; CDR2 reads ANQGSEA. Trimming removed 1 base at V and 5 bases at J, with 8 bases between. The CDR3 is made up of 12 amino acids. The CDR3 DNA follows: TGCAGCGTTGAAGGGTCCGGTTATGGCTACACCTTC. Its protein product is CSVEGSGYGYTF.

V gene TRBV29-1 combines with J gene TRBJ1-1; D gene ambiguous. Germline V gene sequence: CDR1 SQVTM, CDR2 ANQGSEA. Trimming took off 5 bases at V and 1 base at J, with 11 bases between the two ends. CDR3 length: 13 residues. The CDR3 region is CSVLQRGNTEAFF. The CDR3 bases are TGCAGCGTTTTACAGCGGGGGAACACTGAAGCTTTCTTT.

This clonotype showed up just a few times. The chain couples TRBV20-1 to TRBJ1-5; maybe TRBD1 (6 bases). The germline V gene has CDR1 DFQATT and CDR2 SNEGSKA (reference sequence). This CDR3 comprises 13 residues. Trimming took 3 bases from V and 7 from J, leaving 13 bases between them. The CDR3 DNA reads as TGCAGTGCTAGTTCACAGGGCGGGCAGCCCCAGCATTTT. Translating it yields CSASSQGGQPQHF.

The chain joins TRBV14 to TRBJ2-2; 8 bases line up with TRBD1. Trimming took 6 bases from V and 6 from J; bases not matched to a gene: 9. Germline CDR1 reads SGHDN; CDR2 reads FVKESK. The CDR3 length is 15 residues. The chain's CDR3 is CASSLRTGMAGELFF. The CDR3 DNA is TGTGCCAGCAGTCTTCGGACAGGGATGGCCGGGGAGCTGTTTTTT.

This clonotype was counted a few times. The chain carries TRBV10-2 and TRBJ2-3; D unresolved. Germline CDR1 reads WSHSY; CDR2 reads SAAADI. V lost 4 bases and J 6 bases, leaving 14 bases between the germline ends. This CDR3 has 14 amino acids. The CDR3 DNA follows: TGCGCCAGCAGTGGTTTGACGCGGTTGGATACGCAGTATTTT. Protein: CASSGLTRLDTQYF.

V and J are TRBV12-3 or TRBV12-4 and TRBJ1-2; tentative D call: TRBD1 (5 bases). The CDR3 has 13 residues. V shed 7 bases and J shed 6 bases, with 15 bases lying between them. This CDR3 reads CASTYGEGDGYTF. The CDR3 DNA follows: TGTGCCAGCACTTACGGCGAAGGGGATGGCTACACCTTC.

This clonotype was seen many times. V is TRBV3-1 and J is TRBJ1-5; D is perhaps TRBD1 (5 bases). In germline, CDR1 is LGHDT, CDR2 YNNKEL (reference sequence). V was shortened by 1 base and J by 7 bases, with 11 bases between the two germline ends. This CDR3 has 14 residues. The CDR3 loop is CASSQGQLSQPQHF. CDR3 DNA sequence: TGTGCCAGCAGCCAAGGACAGCTTAGCCAGCCCCAGCATTTT.

The rearrangement joins TRBV3-1 to TRBJ1-3; no reliable D call. The CDR3 runs 15 residues. The germline V gene encodes CDR1 LGHDT and CDR2 YNNKEL (reference sequence). V was pared by 0 bases and J by 0 bases, with 6 bases between. CDR3 in amino acids: CASSQDTYSGNTIYF. The CDR3 bases are TGTGCCAGCAGCCAAGATACATACTCTGGAAACACCATATATTTT.

This clonotype turned up a few times. The chain carries TRBV9 and TRBJ1-5, with D possibly matching TRBD1 (5 bases). This CDR3 has 15 residues. V was clipped by 0 bases and J by 6 bases, with 13 bases between them. The germline V gene encodes CDR1 SGDLS and CDR2 YYNGEE. The chain's CDR3 is CASSVEGSGIQPQHF. Here the CDR3 DNA reads TGTGCCAGCAGCGTAGAGGGGTCGGGTATTCAGCCCCAGCATTTT.

V and J are TRBV7-7 and TRBJ2-5; tentatively, D is TRBD1 (5 bases). The CDR3 loop spans 13 amino acids. Germline CDR1 reads SSHAT; CDR2 reads FNYEAQ (reference sequence). Trimming shortened V by 5 bases and J by 5 bases, and 12 bases separated the two germline ends. As DNA, the CDR3 is TGTGCCAGCAGCCCAGGGTTCCGGGAGACCCAGTACTTC. Residues: CASSPGFRETQYF. The full variable domain, rest sourced from reference TRBV7-7 and TRBJ2-5, is GAGVSQSPRYKVTKRGQDVTLRCDPISSHATLYWYQQALGQGPEFLTYFNYEAQPDKSGLPSDRFSAERPEGSISTLTIQRTEQRDSAMYRCASSPGFRETQYFGPGTRLLVL.